Listed below are T cell receptor beta chains from one sample, sequenced in a study of cytomegalovirus exposure and HLA in healthy donors. Libraries were prepared by immunoSEQ multiplex PCR; TCRdb keeps only in-frame clonotypes and omits some of them. The sample has some 150,000 clones, 80% seen once. Sequencing was done on a sample of PBMCs. The origin of the receptors is a woman between 45 and 60 years old in good health and CMV-seropositive. Each CDR3 is given with its conserved first and last residue. A D gene is named only where the DNA matches it firmly. Rows may omit the clone size; those that give it use once, few, many or a size class.

.,TRBV11-2,.,TRBJ1-2,TGTGCCAGCAGCTTAGGGCAGGGCACACTCTATGGCTACACCTTC,CASSLGQGTLYGYTF
.,TRBV6-5,TRBD2,TRBJ2-1,TGTGCCACCCTTAGATCTAGCGGAGGGGAGCAGTTCTTC,CATLRSSGGEQFF
.,TRBV2,TRBD2,TRBJ2-7,TGTGCCAGCAGTGACGCCCCGACTAGCGGGATCCACGAGCAGTACTTC,CASSDAPTSGIHEQYF
.,TRBV4-3,TRBD2,TRBJ2-7,TGCGCCAGCAGCGCCCAGACTAGCGTGCCCTACGAGCAGTACTTC,CASSAQTSVPYEQYF
.,TRBV9,.,TRBJ2-5,TGTGCCAGCAGCTTAGGTCATCAAGAGACCCAGTACTTC,CASSLGHQETQYF
.,TRBV30,TRBD2,TRBJ2-3,TGTGCCGAGCGGGGGGCTAGCACAGATACGCAGTATTTT,CAERGASTDTQYF
few,TRBV10-3,.,TRBJ2-1,TGTGCCATCAGTGAGTCGGGCAGTGCGGGGAATGAGCAGTTCTTC,CAISESGSAGNEQFF
.,TRBV19,TRBD2,TRBJ2-5,TGTGCCAGTAGTATAGGGGCTAGCGGGGGGTCGCAAGAGACCCAGTACTTC,CASSIGASGGSQETQYF
.,TRBV10-3,.,TRBJ2-2,TGTGCCATCAGTGAGCTTAGCCCCGGGGAGCTGTTTTTT,CAISELSPGELFF
.,TRBV11-2,.,TRBJ2-5,TGTGCCAGCAGGCCTTCAGGGGCAGAGACCCAGTACTTC,CASRPSGAETQYF
.,TRBV18,.,TRBJ1-4,TGTGCCAGCTCACCACGGACAGCAATTAATGAAAAACTGTTTTTT,CASSPRTAINEKLFF
few,TRBV6-6,TRBD1,TRBJ2-2,TGTGCCAGCAGTGATCCGACAGGGCAAGGCTGGGAGCTGTTTTTT,CASSDPTGQGWELFF
once,TRBV30,.,TRBJ2-7,TGTGCCTGGAGTTTGGGGGGCGAGCAGTACTTC,CAWSLGGEQYF
.,TRBV4-2,.,TRBJ1-4,TGTGCCAGCAGCCACTCTGAAAAACTGTTTTTT,CASSHSEKLFF
.,TRBV7-2,TRBD2,TRBJ2-5,TGTGCCAGCAGCTTCGGCGGGGGGGTGGTGGGAGAGACCCAGTACTTC,CASSFGGGVVGETQYF
.,TRBV27,TRBD1,TRBJ2-3,TGTGCCAGCAGTTTATCAAGTCTAGGGGACAGGGCGCCCACAGATACGCAGTATTTT,CASSLSSLGDRAPTDTQYF
.,TRBV7-3,TRBD1,TRBJ2-2,TGTGCCAGCAGCCTACGGACAGGGGGCACCGGGGAGCTGTTTTTT,CASSLRTGGTGELFF
.,TRBV18,.,TRBJ2-2,TGTGCCAGCTCACCACCAAACGGGAAAGGGGAGCTGTTTTTT,CASSPPNGKGELFF
.,TRBV12-5,.,TRBJ1-1,TGTGCTAGTGGTTTGGACAGGGTGGACACTGAAGCTTTCTTT,CASGLDRVDTEAFF
.,TRBV18,.,TRBJ2-7,TGTGCCAGCTCACCATCCCCCTTACGGGCCTACGAGCAGTACTTC,CASSPSPLRAYEQYF
once,TRBV7-8,TRBD1,TRBJ1-4,TGTGCCAGCAGCCCAAACGCACAGACAGGGTGGGAAAAACTGTTTTTT,CASSPNAQTGWEKLFF
.,TRBV9,.,TRBJ2-5,TGTGCCAGCAGCGGCGGGACTCGTGGTCAAACCCAGTACTTC,CASSGGTRGQTQYF
once,TRBV5-5,TRBD2,TRBJ2-3,TGTGCCAGCAGCCCTCGGGATAGCGGGAGGCGCATGACGCAGTATTTT,CASSPRDSGRRMTQYF
.,TRBV4-3,.,TRBJ2-7,TGCGCCAGCAGCCAAGTCCTATCCTACGAGCAGTACTTC,CASSQVLSYEQYF
.,TRBV21-1,.,TRBJ1-5,TGTGCCAGCAGCACAGTTAACAGGGGGCAAAGGCCCCAGCATTTT,CASSTVNRGQRPQHF
.,TRBV5-4,.,TRBJ2-7,TGTGCCAGCAGCTTCGACAGTTACCCTTCCCAGCAGTACTTC,CASSFDSYPSQQYF
.,TRBV5-4,.,TRBJ2-3,TGTGCCAGCAGCCTCACAGATACGCAGTATTTT,CASSLTDTQYF
.,TRBV18,TRBD1,TRBJ1-1,TGTGCCAGCTCACCCGTAATAGCCGGACAGGGCAACACTGAAGCTTTCTTT,CASSPVIAGQGNTEAFF
once,TRBV5-1,.,TRBJ1-4,TGCGCCAGCAGCCCACAGGGTGTAGCTAATGAAAAACTGTTTTTT,CASSPQGVANEKLFF
.,TRBV19,TRBD1,TRBJ1-2,TGTGCCAGTAGTACAGGACAGGACCATGGCTACACCTTC,CASSTGQDHGYTF
.,TRBV5-5,.,TRBJ1-5,TGTGCCAGCAGCTTGGCAGGCAATCAGCCCCAGCATTTT,CASSLAGNQPQHF
.,TRBV19,.,TRBJ2-6,TGTGCCAGTAGTGCCACCACAGGTATCGGCTCTGGGGCCAACGTCCTGACTTTC,CASSATTGIGSGANVLTF
.,TRBV18,.,TRBJ2-2,TGTGCCAGCTCACGGGAGCGGGCGCCCACCGGGGAGCTGTTTTTT,CASSRERAPTGELFF
.,TRBV19,TRBD2,TRBJ2-3,TGTGCCAGTAGTATTTTTGCTAGCGGGGGGGCAGATACGCAGTATTTT,CASSIFASGGADTQYF
.,TRBV28,.,TRBJ1-2,TGTGCCTACCTACGGGCGGGGGTTGGCTACACCTTC,CAYLRAGVGYTF
.,TRBV5-1,.,TRBJ1-1,TGCGCCAGCAGCTTTGACAGCCTGAACACTGAAGCTTTCTTT,CASSFDSLNTEAFF
.,TRBV14,TRBD1,TRBJ1-4,TGTGCCAGCTCCGACAGGGTACGGGAAAAACTGTTTTTT,CASSDRVREKLFF
.,TRBV23-1,TRBD2,TRBJ2-7,TGCGCCAGCAGTCAACTGTTGACTAGCGCAAAGGGAGGGACCTACGAGCAGTACTTC,CASSQLLTSAKGGTYEQYF
.,TRBV7-2,.,TRBJ2-3,TGTGCCAGCAGACCGGGGCCAGGGGACACAGATACGCAGTATTTT,CASRPGPGDTDTQYF
.,TRBV28,.,TRBJ1-1,TGTGCCAGCAGTTTACACCAGGGGATGGGGACTGAAGCTTTCTTT,CASSLHQGMGTEAFF
.,TRBV5-1,.,TRBJ2-3,TGCGCCAGCAGCCCCGCTCGACAGCGCACAGATACGCAGTATTTT,CASSPARQRTDTQYF
few,TRBV4-1,TRBD1,TRBJ1-6,TGCGCCAGCAGCGACAGGACAGGGGATTCACCCCTCCACTTT,CASSDRTGDSPLHF
.,TRBV5-1,TRBD1,TRBJ2-7,TGCGCCAGCAGCTCCACAGGGGGTCCATACGAGCAGTACTTC,CASSSTGGPYEQYF
.,TRBV15,.,TRBJ1-2,TGTGCCACCAGCAGAGATCAAGGGTCGGGAGGCTACACCTTC,CATSRDQGSGGYTF
.,TRBV19,TRBD1,TRBJ1-5,TGTGCCAGTAGTACCGGACAGGGGAATCAGCCCCAGCATTTT,CASSTGQGNQPQHF
.,TRBV19,TRBD1,TRBJ2-7,TGTGCCAGTAGTCCGGACAGGGGGCAGTCTGGCGAGCAGTACTTC,CASSPDRGQSGEQYF
.,TRBV7-9,TRBD1,TRBJ2-7,TGTTCCAGCAGCTTAGCCGGGACAGGGGCTGGCTACGAGCAGTACTTC,CSSSLAGTGAGYEQYF
.,TRBV4-1,TRBD2,TRBJ2-7,TGCGCCAGCAGCCGCTTAGTAGCGGGAGGGCCGGTGAACGAGCAGTACTTC,CASSRLVAGGPVNEQYF
few,TRBV5-4,.,TRBJ1-1,TGTGCCAGCAGCTTGGCCGGGTCAGCGCTAACAGGGACTGAAGCTTTCTTT,CASSLAGSALTGTEAFF
.,TRBV7-2,TRBD2,TRBJ2-7,TGTGCCAGCAGCTTAGGTTCGGGGGGGTTCCCCTACGAGCAGTACTTC,CASSLGSGGFPYEQYF
.,TRBV18,TRBD1,TRBJ2-5,TGTGCCAGCTCACCGATGACCGGGACAGGGAGCTGGGAGACCCAGCACTTC,CASSPMTGTGSWETQHF
.,TRBV6-5,.,TRBJ2-7,TGTGCCAGCAGTCCCTCCGGGAACTACAAGCAGTACTTC,CASSPSGNYKQYF
few,TRBV30,TRBD1,TRBJ2-7,TGTGCCGGGAGGGACAGGGGGTCCCTTACCACCGGAGTCGAGCAGTACTTC,CAGRDRGSLTTGVEQYF